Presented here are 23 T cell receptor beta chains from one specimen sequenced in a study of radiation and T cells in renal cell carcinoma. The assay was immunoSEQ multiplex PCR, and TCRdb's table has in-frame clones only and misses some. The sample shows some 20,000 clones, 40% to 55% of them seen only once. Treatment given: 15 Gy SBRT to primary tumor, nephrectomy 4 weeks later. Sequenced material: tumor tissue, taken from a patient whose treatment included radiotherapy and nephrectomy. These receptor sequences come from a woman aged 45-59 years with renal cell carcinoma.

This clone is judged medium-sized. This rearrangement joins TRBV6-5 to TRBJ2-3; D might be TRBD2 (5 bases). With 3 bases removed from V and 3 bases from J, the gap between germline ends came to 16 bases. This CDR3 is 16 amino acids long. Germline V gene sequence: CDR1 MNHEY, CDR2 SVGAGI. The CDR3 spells CASSYSPGSGTDTQYF. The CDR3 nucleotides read TGTGCCAGCAGTTATTCACCGGGGTCGGGTACAGATACGCAGTATTTT.

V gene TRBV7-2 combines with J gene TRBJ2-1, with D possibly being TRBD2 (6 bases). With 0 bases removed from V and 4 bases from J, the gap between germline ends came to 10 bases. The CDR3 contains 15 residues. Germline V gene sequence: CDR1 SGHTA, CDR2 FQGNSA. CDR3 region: CASSLAVAEYNEQFF. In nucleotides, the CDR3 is TGTGCCAGCAGCTTAGCGGTAGCGGAGTACAATGAGCAGTTCTTC. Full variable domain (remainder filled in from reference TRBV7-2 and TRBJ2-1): GAGVSQSPSNKVTEKGKDVELRCDPISGHTALYWYRQSLGQGLEFLIYFQGNSAPDKSGLPSDRFSAERTGGSVSTLTIQRTQQEDSAVYLCASSLAVAEYNEQFFGPGTRLTVL.

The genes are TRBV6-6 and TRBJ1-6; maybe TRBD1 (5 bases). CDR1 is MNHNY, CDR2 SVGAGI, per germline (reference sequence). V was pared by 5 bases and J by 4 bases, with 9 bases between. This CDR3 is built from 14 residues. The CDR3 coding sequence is TGTGCCAGCAGTGGGGGGACTTATAATTCACCCCTCCACTTT. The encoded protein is CASSGGTYNSPLHF.

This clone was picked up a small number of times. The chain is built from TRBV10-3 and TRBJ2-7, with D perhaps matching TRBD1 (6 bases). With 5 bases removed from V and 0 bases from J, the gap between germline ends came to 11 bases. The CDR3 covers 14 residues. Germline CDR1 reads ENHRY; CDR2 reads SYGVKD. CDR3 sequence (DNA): TGTGCCATCAGTCAAGGACAGTACTCCTACGAGCAGTACTTC. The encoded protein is CAISQGQYSYEQYF.

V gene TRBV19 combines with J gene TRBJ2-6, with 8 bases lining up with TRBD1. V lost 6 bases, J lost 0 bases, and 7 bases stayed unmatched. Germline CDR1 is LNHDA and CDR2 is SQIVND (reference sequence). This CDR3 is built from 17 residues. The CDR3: CASSPQGGSSGANVLTF. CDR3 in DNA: TGTGCCAGTAGCCCACAGGGGGGTTCCTCTGGGGCCAACGTCCTGACTTTC.

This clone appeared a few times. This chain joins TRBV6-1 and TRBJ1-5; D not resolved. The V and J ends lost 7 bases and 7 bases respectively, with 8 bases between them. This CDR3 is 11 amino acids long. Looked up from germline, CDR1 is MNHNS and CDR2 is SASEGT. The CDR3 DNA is TGTGCCAGCATGGATGTCCAGCCCCAGCATTTT. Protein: CASMDVQPQHF.

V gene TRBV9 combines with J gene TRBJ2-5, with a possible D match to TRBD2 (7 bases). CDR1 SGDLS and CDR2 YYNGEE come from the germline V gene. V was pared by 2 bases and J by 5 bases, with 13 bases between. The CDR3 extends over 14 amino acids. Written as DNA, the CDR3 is TGTGCCAGCAGCGTGGGAGGGGGAGGCGAGACCCAGTACTTC. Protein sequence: CASSVGGGGETQYF.

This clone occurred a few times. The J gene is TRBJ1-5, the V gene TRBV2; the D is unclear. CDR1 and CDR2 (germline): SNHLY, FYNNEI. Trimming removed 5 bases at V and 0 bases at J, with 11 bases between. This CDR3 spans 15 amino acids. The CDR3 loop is CASSPRRDSNQPQHF. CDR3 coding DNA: TGTGCCAGCAGTCCCAGACGGGATAGCAATCAGCCCCAGCATTTT.

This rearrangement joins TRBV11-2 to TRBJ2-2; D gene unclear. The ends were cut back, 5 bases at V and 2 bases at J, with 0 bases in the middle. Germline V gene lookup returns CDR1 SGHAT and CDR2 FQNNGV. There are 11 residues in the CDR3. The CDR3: CASSNTGELFF. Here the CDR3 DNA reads TGTGCCAGCAGCAACACCGGGGAGCTGTTTTTT.

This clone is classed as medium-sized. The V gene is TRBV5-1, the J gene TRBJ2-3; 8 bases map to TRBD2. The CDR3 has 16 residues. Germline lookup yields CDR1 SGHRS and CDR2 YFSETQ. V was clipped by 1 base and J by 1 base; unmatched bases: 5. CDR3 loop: CASSLRAGGRTDTQYF. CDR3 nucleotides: TGCGCCAGCAGCTTGAGGGCGGGGGGACGCACAGATACGCAGTATTTT.

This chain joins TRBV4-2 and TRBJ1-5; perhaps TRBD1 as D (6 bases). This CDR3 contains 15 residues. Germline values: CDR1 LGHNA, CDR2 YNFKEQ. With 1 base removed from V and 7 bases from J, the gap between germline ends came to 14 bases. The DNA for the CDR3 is TGTGCCAGCAGCCAAGTGTTACAGGGTCCCCAGCCCCAGCATTTT. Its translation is CASSQVLQGPQPQHF.

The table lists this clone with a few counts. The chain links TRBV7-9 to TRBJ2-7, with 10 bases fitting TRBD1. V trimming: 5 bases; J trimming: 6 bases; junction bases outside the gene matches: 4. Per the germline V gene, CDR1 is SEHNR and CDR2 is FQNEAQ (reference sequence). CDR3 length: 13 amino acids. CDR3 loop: CASSLGTGAEQYF. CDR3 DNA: TGTGCCAGCAGCCTCGGGACAGGGGCCGAGCAGTACTTC.

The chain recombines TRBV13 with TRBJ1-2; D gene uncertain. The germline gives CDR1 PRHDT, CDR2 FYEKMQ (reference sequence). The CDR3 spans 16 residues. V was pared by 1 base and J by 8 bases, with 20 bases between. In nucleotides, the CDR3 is TGTGCCAGCAGCTTAGAGGCAACCAGGATCGTTGCCGGCTACACCTTC. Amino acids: CASSLEATRIVAGYTF.

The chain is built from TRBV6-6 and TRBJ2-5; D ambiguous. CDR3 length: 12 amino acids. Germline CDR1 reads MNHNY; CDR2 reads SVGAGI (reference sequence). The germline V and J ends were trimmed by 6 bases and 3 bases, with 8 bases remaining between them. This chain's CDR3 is CASSPTKETQYF. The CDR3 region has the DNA TGTGCCAGCAGCCCGACGAAAGAGACCCAGTACTTC.

CDR3 DNA sequence: TGTGCCAGCAGCACACGGACCATGAACACTGAAGCTTTCTTT. Residues: CASSTRTMNTEAFF. The V call is TRBV7-6, the J call TRBJ1-1; D is undetermined. Germline CDR1 reads SGHVS; CDR2 reads FNYEAQ. Trimming stripped 5 bases from V and 0 bases from J, with 10 bases between. This CDR3 has 14 amino acids.

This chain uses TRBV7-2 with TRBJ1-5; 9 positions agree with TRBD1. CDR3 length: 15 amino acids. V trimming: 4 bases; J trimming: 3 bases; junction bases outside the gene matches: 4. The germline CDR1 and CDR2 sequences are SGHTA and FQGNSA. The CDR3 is CASSSDRGNNQPQHF. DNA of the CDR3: TGTGCCAGCAGCTCTGACAGGGGGAACAATCAGCCCCAGCATTTT.

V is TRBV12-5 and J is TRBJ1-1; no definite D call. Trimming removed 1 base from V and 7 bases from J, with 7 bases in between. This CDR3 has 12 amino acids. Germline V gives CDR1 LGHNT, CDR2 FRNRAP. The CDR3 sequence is CASGLAVYEAFF. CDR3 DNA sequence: TGTGCTAGTGGTTTGGCAGTATATGAAGCTTTCTTT.

CDR3 sequence reads: CASSAPGQANTEAFF. DNA of the CDR3: TGTGCCAGCAGCGCACCTGGACAGGCCAACACTGAAGCTTTCTTT. V and J are TRBV6-5 and TRBJ1-1; 7 bases agree with TRBD1. The CDR3 has 15 amino acids. The V gene's germline CDR1 is MNHEY and CDR2 SVGAGI. V shed 6 bases and J 2 bases; nucleotides not matched to a gene: 9.

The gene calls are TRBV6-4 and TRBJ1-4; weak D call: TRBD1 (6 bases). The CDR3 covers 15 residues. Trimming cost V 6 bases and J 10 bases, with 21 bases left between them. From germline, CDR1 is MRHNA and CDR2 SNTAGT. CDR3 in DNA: TGTGCCAGCAGCCGGAGACAGGAACCTCGGGGAAAACTGTTTTTT. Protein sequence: CASSRRQEPRGKLFF.

The CDR3 sequence: CASSEALTSGNTIYF. The CDR3 DNA follows: TGTGCCAGCAGTGAAGCGTTGACCTCTGGAAACACCATATATTTT. The V call is TRBV6-1, the J call TRBJ1-3; D not certain. The CDR3 consists of 15 residues. With 0 bases removed from V and 0 bases from J, the gap between germline ends came to 6 bases. In germline, CDR1 is MNHNS, CDR2 SASEGT.

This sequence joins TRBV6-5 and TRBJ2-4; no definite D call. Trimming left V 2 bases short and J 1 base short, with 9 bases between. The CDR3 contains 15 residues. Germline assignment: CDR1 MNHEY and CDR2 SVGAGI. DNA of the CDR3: TGTGCCAGCAGTTACGCTTCGGTGGCCAAAAACATTCAGTACTTC. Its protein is CASSYASVAKNIQYF.

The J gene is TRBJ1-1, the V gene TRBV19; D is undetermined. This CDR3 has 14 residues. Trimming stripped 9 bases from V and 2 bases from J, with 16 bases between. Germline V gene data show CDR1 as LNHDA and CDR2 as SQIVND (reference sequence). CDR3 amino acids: CASRVAGLNTEAFF. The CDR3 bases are TGTGCCAGCAGAGTAGCGGGATTAAACACTGAAGCTTTCTTT.

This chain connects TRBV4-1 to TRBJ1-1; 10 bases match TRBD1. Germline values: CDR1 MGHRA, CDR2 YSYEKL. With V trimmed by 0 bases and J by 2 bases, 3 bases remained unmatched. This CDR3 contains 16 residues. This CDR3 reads CASSQDWDRGNTEAFF. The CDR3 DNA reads TGCGCCAGCAGCCAAGATTGGGACAGGGGCAACACTGAAGCTTTCTTT.